Listed below are T cell receptor beta chains from one sample, sequenced in a study of cytomegalovirus exposure and HLA in healthy donors. TCRdb's table, derived via immunoSEQ multiplex PCR, lists solely in-frame clones and lacks some. Of 95,000 to 120,000 clones detected, under 70% appear once; the ten largest clones hold about 7.7%. The sample comprised PBMCs. These receptors came from a man in his late teens or twenties in good health and CMV-seropositive. CDR3s leave out the opening cysteine and the closing phenylalanine or tryptophan.

cdr3_aa j_call v_call
ASSLGPRTGENSPLH TRBJ1-6 TRBV5-6
ASSDRGAKNIQY TRBJ2-4 TRBV9
ASSPGLARVEQF TRBJ2-1 TRBV27
ASSESRSYEQY TRBJ2-7 TRBV7-2
ASSLSPGGNSPLH TRBJ1-6 TRBV7-6
ASSEWQRVETQY TRBJ2-5 TRBV2
ASRYRGENTEAF TRBJ1-1 TRBV2
ASSAGSRSSYEQY TRBJ2-7 TRBV11-2
ASTAGTLTYEQY TRBJ2-7 TRBV6-6
ASSIPGGGTDTQY TRBJ2-3 TRBV19
ASSTSFLGELF TRBJ2-2 TRBV19
ASRYNEKLF TRBJ1-4 TRBV6-5
ASSGRRYT TRBJ1-2 TRBV21-1
ASSGLAGGEGTDTQY TRBJ2-3 TRBV6-1
ASSGQRGETQY TRBJ2-5 TRBV2
SVRLAPYNEQF TRBJ2-1 TRBV29-1
ASSSIAVGETQY TRBJ2-5 TRBV4-2
ASSPYEQGRQY TRBJ2-7 TRBV11-2
ASSMGLATITQY TRBJ2-3 TRBV19
ASRIRTSGEETQY TRBJ2-5 TRBV6-1
ASSEYSSGANVLT TRBJ2-6 TRBV6-1
ASSSLGRGQMEETQY TRBJ2-5 TRBV28
ASSLETGSSYEQY TRBJ2-7 TRBV7-9
ASKSGHSYEQY . TRBV6-5
ASSLGYGTGAYGYT TRBJ1-2 TRBV7-9
ASSWTGENTEAF TRBJ1-1 TRBV6-6
ASSLAGGPFRDEQF TRBJ2-1 TRBV28
ASSQRDRRRPSSTDTQY TRBJ2-3 TRBV23-1